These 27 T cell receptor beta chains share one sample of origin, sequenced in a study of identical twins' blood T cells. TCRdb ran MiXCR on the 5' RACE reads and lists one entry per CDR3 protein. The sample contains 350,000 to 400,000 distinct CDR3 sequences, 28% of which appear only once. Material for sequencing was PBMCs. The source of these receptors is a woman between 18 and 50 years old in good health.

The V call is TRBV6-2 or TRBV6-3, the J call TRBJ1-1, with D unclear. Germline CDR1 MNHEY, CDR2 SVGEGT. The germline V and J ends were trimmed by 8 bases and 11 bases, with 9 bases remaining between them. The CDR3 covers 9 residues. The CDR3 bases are TGTGCCAGCGCTCCCCCGGCTTTCTTT. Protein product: CASAPPAFF.

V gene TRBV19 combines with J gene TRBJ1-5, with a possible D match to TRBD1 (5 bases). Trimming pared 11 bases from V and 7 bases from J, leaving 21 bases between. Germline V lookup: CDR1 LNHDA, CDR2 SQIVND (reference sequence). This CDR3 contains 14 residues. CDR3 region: CALGPRGRGQPQHF. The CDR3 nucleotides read TGTGCCCTCGGACCCCGGGGCAGAGGCCAGCCCCAGCATTTT.

The CDR3 protein is CASRRDGTNYGYTF. CDR3 in DNA: TGTGCCAGCAGGAGGGACGGAACTAACTATGGCTACACCTTC. The chain links TRBV6-1 to TRBJ1-2; maybe TRBD1 (5 bases). The germline CDR1 and CDR2 sequences are MNHNS and SASEGT. The CDR3 totals 14 residues. Trimming cost V 6 bases and J 0 bases, with 11 bases left between them.

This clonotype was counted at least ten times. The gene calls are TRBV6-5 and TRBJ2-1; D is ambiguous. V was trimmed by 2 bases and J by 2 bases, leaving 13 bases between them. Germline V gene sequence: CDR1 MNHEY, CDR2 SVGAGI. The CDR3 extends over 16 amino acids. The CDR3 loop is CASSYDVSRAYNEQFF. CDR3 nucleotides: TGTGCCAGCAGTTACGATGTTAGCCGGGCCTACAATGAGCAGTTCTTC.

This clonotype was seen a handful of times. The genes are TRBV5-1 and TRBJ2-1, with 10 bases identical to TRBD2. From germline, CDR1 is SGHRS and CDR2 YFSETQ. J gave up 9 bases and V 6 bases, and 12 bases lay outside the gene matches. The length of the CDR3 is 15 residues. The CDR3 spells CASNLPGLASSEQFF. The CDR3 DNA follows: TGCGCCAGCAACCTCCCGGGACTAGCGTCGTCTGAGCAGTTCTTC.

The CDR3 loop is CSSLPGLVRGGEQFF. CDR3 coding DNA: TGCAGTTCCCTTCCGGGACTAGTGCGTGGTGGTGAGCAGTTCTTC. J is TRBJ2-1 and V is TRBV20-1; 8 bases align to TRBD2. CDR1 is DFQATT and CDR2 is SNEGSKA in the germline V gene (reference sequence). V gave up 8 bases and J gave up 9 bases; unmatched junction bases: 18. The CDR3 length is 15 residues.

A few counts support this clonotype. CDR3 coding DNA: TGTGCCAGCAGTCTCGGGGACAGGTACAATGAGCAGTTCTTC. Translation gives CASSLGDRYNEQFF. This rearrangement joins TRBV12-3 or TRBV12-4 to TRBJ2-1; 8 bases fit TRBD1. V shed 5 bases, J shed 4 bases, and the junction held 4 bases outside the gene matches. This CDR3 contains 14 residues.

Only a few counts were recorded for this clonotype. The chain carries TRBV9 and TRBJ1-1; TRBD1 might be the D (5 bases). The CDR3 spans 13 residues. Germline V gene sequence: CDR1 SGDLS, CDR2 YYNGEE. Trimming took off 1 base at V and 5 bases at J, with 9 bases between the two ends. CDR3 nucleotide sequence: TGTGCCAGCAGCGTACCAGGGAGAACTGAAGCTTTCTTT. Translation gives CASSVPGRTEAFF.

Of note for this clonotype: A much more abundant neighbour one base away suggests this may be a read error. The CDR3 DNA reads as TGCGCCAGCGGCCTATTTCGCCACACAGATACGCAGTATTTT. Residues: CASGLFRHTDTQYF. The chain employs TRBV5-1 and TRBJ2-3; D is undetermined. The V gene's germline CDR1 is SGHRS and CDR2 YFSETQ. This CDR3 has 14 residues. The ends were cut back, 7 bases at V and 2 bases at J, with 14 bases in the middle.

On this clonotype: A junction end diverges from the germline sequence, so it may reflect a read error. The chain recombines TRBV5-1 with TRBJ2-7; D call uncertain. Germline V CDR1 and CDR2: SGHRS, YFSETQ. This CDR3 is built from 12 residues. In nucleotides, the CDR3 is TGCGCCAGCTCACCTAATTCTCCCGAGCAGCACTTC. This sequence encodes CASSPNSPEQHF.

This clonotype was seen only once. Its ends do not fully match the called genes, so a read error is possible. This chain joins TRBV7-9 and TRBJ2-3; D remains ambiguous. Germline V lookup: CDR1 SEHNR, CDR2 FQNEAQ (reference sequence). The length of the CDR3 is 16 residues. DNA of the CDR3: TGTGCCCGCAGCTTAAGACTTAATCCTAGCACAGATACGCAGTATTTT. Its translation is CARSLRLNPSTDTQYF.

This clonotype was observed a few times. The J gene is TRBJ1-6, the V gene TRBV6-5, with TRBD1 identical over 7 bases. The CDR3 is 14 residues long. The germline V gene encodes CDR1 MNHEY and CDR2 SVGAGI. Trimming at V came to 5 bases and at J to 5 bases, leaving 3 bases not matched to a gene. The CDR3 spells CASSATGDNSPLHF. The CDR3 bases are TGTGCCAGCAGTGCCACAGGGGATAATTCACCCCTCCACTTT.

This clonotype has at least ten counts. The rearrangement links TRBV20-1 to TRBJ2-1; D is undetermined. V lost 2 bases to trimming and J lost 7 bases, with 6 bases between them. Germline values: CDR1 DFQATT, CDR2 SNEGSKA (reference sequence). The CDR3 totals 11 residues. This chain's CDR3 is CSARSENEQFF. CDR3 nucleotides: TGCAGTGCTAGATCGGAGAATGAGCAGTTCTTC.

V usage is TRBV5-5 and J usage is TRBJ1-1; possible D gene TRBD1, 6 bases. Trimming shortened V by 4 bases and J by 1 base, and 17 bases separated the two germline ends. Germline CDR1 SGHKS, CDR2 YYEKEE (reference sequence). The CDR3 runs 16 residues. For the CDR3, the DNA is TGTGCCAGCAGCCAGGGGAGACAGTTGTCGAACACTGAAGCTTTCTTT. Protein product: CASSQGRQLSNTEAFF.

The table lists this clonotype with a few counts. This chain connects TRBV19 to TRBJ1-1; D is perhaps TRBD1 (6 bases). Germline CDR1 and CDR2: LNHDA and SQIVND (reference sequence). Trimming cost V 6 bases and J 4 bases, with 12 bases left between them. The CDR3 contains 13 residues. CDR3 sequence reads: CASSPGVSTEAFF. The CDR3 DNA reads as TGTGCCAGTAGCCCAGGGGTCTCCACTGAAGCTTTCTTT. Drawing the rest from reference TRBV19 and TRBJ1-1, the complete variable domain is DGGITQSPKYLFRKEGQNVTLSCEQNLNHDAMYWYRQDPGQGLRLIYYSQIVNDFQKGDIAEGYSVSREKKESFPLTVTSAQKNPTAFYLCASSPGVSTEAFFGQGTRLTVV.

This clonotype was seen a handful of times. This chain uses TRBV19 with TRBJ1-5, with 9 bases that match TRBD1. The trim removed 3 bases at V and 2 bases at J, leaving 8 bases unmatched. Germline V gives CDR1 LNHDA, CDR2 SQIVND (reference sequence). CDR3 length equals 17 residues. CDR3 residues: CASSMRTGVDGNQPQHF. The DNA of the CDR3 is TGTGCCAGTAGTATGAGGACAGGGGTGGATGGCAATCAGCCCCAGCATTTT.

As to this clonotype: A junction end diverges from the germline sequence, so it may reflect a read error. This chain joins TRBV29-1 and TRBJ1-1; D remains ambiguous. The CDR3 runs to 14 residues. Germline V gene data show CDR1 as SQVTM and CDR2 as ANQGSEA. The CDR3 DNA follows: TGCAGCGTCGACATTAATGGGCAGAACACTGAAGCTTCCTTT. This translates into CSVDINGQNTEASF. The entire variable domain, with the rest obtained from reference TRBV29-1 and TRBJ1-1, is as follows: SAVISQKPSRDICQRGTSLTIQCQVDSQVTMMFWYRQQPGQSLTLIATANQGSEATYESGFVIDKFPISRPNLTFSTLTVSNMSPEDSSIYLCSVDINGQNTEASFGQGTRLTVV.

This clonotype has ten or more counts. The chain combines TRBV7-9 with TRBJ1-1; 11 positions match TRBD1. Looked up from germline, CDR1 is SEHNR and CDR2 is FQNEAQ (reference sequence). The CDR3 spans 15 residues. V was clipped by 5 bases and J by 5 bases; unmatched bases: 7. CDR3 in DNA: TGTGCCAGCAGCCCTTCGGACAGGGGGCGAACTGAAGCTTTCTTT. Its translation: CASSPSDRGRTEAFF.

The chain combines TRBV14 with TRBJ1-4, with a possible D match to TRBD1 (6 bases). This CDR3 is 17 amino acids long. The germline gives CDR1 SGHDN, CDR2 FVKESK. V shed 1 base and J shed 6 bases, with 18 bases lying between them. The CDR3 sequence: CASSQVVAQDRHEKLFF. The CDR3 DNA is TGTGCCAGCAGCCAAGTTGTAGCCCAGGACAGACATGAAAAACTGTTTTTT.

The CDR3 region is CASNKWGEETQYF. In DNA form, the CDR3 reads TGTGCCAGCAATAAGTGGGGCGAAGAGACCCAGTACTTC. The chain couples TRBV5-8 to TRBJ2-5; possible D gene TRBD1, 5 bases. With 6 bases removed from V and 3 bases from J, the gap between germline ends came to 12 bases. This CDR3 region has 13 residues. CDR1 and CDR2 (germline): SGHTS, YDEGEE.

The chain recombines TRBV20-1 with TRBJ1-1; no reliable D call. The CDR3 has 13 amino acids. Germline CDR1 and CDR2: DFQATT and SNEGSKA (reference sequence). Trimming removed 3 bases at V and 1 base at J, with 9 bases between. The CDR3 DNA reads TGCAGTGCTAGCGGACGGTCGAACACTGAAGCTTTCTTT. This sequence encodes CSASGRSNTEAFF.

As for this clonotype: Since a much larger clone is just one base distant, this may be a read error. As DNA, the CDR3 is TGCAGCGGTGTCGCTGGGGCAGAAGCTCTCTTT. This sequence encodes CSGVAGAEALF. The chain is built from TRBV29-1 and TRBJ1-1; tentatively, D is TRBD1 (5 bases). Germline V gene data show CDR1 as SQVTM and CDR2 as ANQGSEA. The CDR3 is 11 residues long.

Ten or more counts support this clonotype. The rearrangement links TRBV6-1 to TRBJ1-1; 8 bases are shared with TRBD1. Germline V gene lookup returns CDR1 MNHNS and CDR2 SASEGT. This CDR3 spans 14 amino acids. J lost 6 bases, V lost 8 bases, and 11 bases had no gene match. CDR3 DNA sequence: TGTGCCAGCTGTAGTTTACAGGGGGGAGCTGAAGCTTTCTTT. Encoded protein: CASCSLQGGAEAFF.

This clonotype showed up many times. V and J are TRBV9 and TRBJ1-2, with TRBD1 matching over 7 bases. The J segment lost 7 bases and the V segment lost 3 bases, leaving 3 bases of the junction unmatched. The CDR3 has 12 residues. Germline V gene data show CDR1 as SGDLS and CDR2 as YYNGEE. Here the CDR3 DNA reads TGTGCCAGCAGCGCCACAGGGGTTGGCTACACCTTC. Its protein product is CASSATGVGYTF.

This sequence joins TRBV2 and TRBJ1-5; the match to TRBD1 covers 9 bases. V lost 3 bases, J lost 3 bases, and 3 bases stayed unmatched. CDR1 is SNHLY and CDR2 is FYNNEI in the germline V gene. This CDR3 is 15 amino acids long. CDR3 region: CASSEGQGDNQPQHF. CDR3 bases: TGTGCCAGCAGTGAGGGACAGGGTGACAATCAGCCCCAGCATTTT.

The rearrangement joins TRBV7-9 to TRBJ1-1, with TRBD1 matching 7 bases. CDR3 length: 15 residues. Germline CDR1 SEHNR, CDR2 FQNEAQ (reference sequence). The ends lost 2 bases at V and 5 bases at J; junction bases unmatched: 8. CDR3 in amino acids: CASSLRGPSGTEAFF. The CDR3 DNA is TGTGCCAGCAGCTTAAGGGGGCCCAGTGGGACTGAAGCTTTCTTT.

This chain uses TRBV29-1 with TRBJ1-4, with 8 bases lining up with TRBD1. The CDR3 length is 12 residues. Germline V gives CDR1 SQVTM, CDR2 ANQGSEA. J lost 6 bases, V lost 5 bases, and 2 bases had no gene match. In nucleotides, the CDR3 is TGCAGCGTTAAGACAGGGGATGAAAAACTGTTTTTT. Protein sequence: CSVKTGDEKLFF.